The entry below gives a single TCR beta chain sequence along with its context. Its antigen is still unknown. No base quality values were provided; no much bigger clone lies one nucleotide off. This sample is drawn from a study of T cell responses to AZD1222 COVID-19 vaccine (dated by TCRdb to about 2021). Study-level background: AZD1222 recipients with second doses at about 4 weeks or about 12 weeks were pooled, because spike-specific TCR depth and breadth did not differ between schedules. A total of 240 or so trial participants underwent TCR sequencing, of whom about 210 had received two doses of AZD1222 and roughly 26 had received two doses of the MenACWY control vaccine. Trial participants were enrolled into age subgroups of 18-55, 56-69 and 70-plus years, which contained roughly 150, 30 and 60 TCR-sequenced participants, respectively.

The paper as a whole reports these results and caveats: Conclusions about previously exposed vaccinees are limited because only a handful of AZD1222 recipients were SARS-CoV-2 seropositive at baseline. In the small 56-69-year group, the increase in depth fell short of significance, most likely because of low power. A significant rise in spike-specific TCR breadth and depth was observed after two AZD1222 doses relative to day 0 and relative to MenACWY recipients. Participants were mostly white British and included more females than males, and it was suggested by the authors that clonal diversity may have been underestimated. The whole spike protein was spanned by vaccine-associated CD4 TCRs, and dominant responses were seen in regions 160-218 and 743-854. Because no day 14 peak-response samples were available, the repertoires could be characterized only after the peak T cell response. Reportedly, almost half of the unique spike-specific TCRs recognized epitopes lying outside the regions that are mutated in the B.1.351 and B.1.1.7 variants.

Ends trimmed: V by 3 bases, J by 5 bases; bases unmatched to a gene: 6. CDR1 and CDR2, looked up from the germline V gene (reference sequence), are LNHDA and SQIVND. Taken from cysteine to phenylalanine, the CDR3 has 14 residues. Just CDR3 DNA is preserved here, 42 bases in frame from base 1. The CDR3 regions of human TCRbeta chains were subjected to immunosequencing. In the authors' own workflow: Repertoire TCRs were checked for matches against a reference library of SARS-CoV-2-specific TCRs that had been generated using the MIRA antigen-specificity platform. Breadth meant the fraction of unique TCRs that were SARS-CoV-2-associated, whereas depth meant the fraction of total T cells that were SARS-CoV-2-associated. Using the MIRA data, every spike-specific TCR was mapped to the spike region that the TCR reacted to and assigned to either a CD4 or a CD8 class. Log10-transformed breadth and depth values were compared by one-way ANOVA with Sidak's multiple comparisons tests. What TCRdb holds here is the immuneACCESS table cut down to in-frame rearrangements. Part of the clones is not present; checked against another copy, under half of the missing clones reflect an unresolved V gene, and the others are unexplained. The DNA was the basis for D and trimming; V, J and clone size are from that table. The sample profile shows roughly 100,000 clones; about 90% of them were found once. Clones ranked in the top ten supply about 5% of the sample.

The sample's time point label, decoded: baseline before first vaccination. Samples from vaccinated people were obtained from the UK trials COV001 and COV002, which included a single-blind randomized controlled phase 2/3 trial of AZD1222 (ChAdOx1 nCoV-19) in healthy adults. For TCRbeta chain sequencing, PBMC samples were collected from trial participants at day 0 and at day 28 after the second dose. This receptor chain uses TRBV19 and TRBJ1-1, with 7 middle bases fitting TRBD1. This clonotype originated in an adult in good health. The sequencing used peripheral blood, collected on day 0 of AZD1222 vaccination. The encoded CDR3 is CASSMQGGWTEAFF. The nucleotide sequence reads TGTGCCAGTAGTATGCAGGGGGGCTGGACTGAAGCTTTCTTT.